The 30 T cell receptor beta chains listed next were all sequenced from one sample in a study of shared clonotypes between healthy human individuals. The data were produced by immunoSEQ multiplex PCR, yet TCRdb's version contains in-frame clones alone and is incomplete. The sample includes some 1,100,000 clones, approximately 80% of them seen just once. The sample taken for sequencing was memory CD4+ T cells from PBMCs. Subset indicated: CD45RA-negative fraction. These receptors came from a man aged 18-30 years in good health. Some clones in this sample may be carry-over from other donors' samples.

V is TRBV28 and J is TRBJ1-3; 7 bases agree with TRBD1. The length of the CDR3 is 15 residues. Germline V gene sequence: CDR1 MDHEN, CDR2 SYDVKM. The V segment lost 5 bases and the J segment 2 bases; nucleotides outside the gene matches: 6. The CDR3: CASSAGTATGNTIYF. The DNA for the CDR3 is TGTGCCAGCAGTGCCGGGACAGCTACTGGAAACACCATATATTTT.

The chain is built from TRBV19 and TRBJ1-1; 8 nucleotides line up with TRBD1. V lost 1 base and J lost 7; bases outside the gene matches: 5. Germline V CDR1 and CDR2: LNHDA, SQIVND (reference sequence). This CDR3 is built from 14 residues. CDR3 amino acids: CASSIAAGGGEAFF. The CDR3 bases are TGTGCCAGTAGTATAGCGGCAGGGGGCGGTGAAGCTTTCTTT.

The rearrangement uses TRBV28 and TRBJ1-2; perhaps TRBD1 as D (5 bases). Trimming removed 1 base from V and 4 bases from J, with 19 bases in between. This CDR3 contains 17 residues. Germline CDR1 MDHEN, CDR2 SYDVKM. CDR3 DNA: TGTGCCAGCAGTTTATCCGGCGTGGGACCGCTGGCCTATGGCTACACCTTC. Amino acids: CASSLSGVGPLAYGYTF.

The rearrangement uses TRBV2 and TRBJ2-7; D assignment may be TRBD1 or TRBD2 (5 bases each). This CDR3 spans 15 amino acids. CDR1 SNHLY and CDR2 FYNNEI come from the germline V gene. Trimming cost V 1 base and J 1 base, with 11 bases left between them. CDR3 sequence reads: CASSEGGTLSYEQYF. The CDR3 DNA is TGTGCCAGCAGTGAAGGGGGGACGTTGTCCTACGAGCAGTACTTC.

The V call is TRBV10-3, the J call TRBJ2-1, with 8 bases aligning to TRBD1. CDR1 is ENHRY, CDR2 SYGVKD, per germline. This CDR3 has 15 amino acids. V dropped 4 bases and J dropped 5; count of bases not matched to a gene: 7. As DNA, the CDR3 is TGTGCCATCAGTGTCCAGGGGGCAGGGGACAATGAGCAGTTCTTC. The encoded protein is CAISVQGAGDNEQFF.

The chain couples TRBV6-4 to TRBJ2-3; 10 bases fit TRBD2. This CDR3 spans 15 amino acids. V lost 5 bases to trimming and J lost 2 bases; unmatched junction nucleotides: 4. The germline CDR1 and CDR2 sequences are MRHNA and SNTAGT. The CDR3 DNA is TGTGCCAGCAGTCCCCTAGCGGGAGACACAGATACGCAGTATTTT. Encoded protein: CASSPLAGDTDTQYF.

The J gene is TRBJ1-1, the V gene TRBV14; D gene unclear. Germline V gives CDR1 SGHDN, CDR2 FVKESK. CDR3 size: 14 residues. V was shortened by 3 bases and J by 1 base, with 9 bases between the two germline ends. This CDR3 reads CASSHFNGNTEAFF. CDR3 in DNA: TGTGCCAGCAGCCATTTTAATGGGAACACTGAAGCTTTCTTT.

This clone has ten or more counts. The chain recombines TRBV11-2 with TRBJ2-2, with D unclear. Germline V CDR1 and CDR2: SGHAT, FQNNGV. There are 15 residues in the CDR3. V lost 2 bases to trimming and J lost 4 bases, with 11 bases between them. The CDR3 nucleotides read TGTGCCAGCAGCTTATCGGGCGTCATCACCGGGGAGCTGTTTTTT. Its translation: CASSLSGVITGELFF.

The V gene is TRBV2, the J gene TRBJ1-3; D perhaps matches TRBD1 (5 bases). The CDR3 is 18 amino acids. The germline V gene has CDR1 SNHLY and CDR2 FYNNEI. V lost 6 bases, J lost 0 bases, and 21 bases lay in between. CDR3 sequence reads: CASSKRQISISSGNTIYF. DNA of the CDR3: TGTGCCAGCAGCAAAAGACAGATCTCAATAAGCTCTGGAAACACCATATATTTT.

The chain carries TRBV5-6 and TRBJ1-2, with D tentatively TRBD1 (6 bases). Germline V gives CDR1 SGHDT, CDR2 YYEEEE. This CDR3 region has 14 residues. Trimming shortened V by 4 bases and J by 6 bases, and 16 bases separated the two germline ends. DNA of the CDR3: TGTGCCAGCAGCCCGAACAACAGGGTAGATGGCTACACCTTC. This sequence encodes CASSPNNRVDGYTF.

The V and J genes are TRBV6-1 and TRBJ1-2, with 8 bases identical to TRBD1. V trimming: 6 bases; J trimming: 8 bases; junction bases outside the gene matches: 8. Germline assignment: CDR1 MNHNS and CDR2 SASEGT. This CDR3 has 13 amino acids. The DNA of the CDR3 is TGTGCCAGCAGCCTGGACAGGGAGCTAGGCTACACCTTC. Amino acids: CASSLDRELGYTF.

V gene TRBV28 combines with J gene TRBJ2-1; TRBD2 matches at 8 bases. The CDR3 runs 15 residues. V gave up 5 bases and J gave up 15 bases; unmatched junction bases: 18. In germline, CDR1 is MDHEN, CDR2 SYDVKM. CDR3 DNA sequence: TGTGCCAGCAGTCCTCCGGGACTAGACCCCACTGCGGGGTTCTTC. Protein product: CASSPPGLDPTAGFF. The entire variable domain, with the rest obtained from reference TRBV28 and TRBJ2-1, is as follows: DVKVTQSSRYLVKRTGEKVFLECVQDMDHENMFWYRQDPGLGLRLIYFSYDVKMKEKGDIPEGYSVSREKKERFSLILESASTNQTSMYLCASSPPGLDPTAGFFGPGTRLTVL.

The gene calls are TRBV29-1 and TRBJ2-4; tentatively, D is TRBD1 (6 bases). The CDR3 runs to 13 residues. Germline values: CDR1 SQVTM, CDR2 ANQGSEA. V was cut by 7 bases and J by 4 bases, with 14 bases left in between. CDR3 bases: TGCAGCGCTGCGGACAGCTCTAAAAACATTCAGTACTTC. Its protein product is CSAADSSKNIQYF.

The chain recombines TRBV28 with TRBJ1-5; tentatively, D is TRBD1 (6 bases). The CDR3 contains 13 residues. V lost 6 bases to trimming and J lost 6 bases, with 12 bases between them. The V gene's germline CDR1 is MDHEN and CDR2 SYDVKM. CDR3 residues: CASRPRGSQPQHF. The DNA of the CDR3 is TGTGCCAGCAGGCCCAGGGGAAGTCAGCCCCAGCATTTT.

This chain uses TRBV5-1 with TRBJ2-3; TRBD2 aligns across 7 bases. V trimming: 7 bases; J trimming: 0 bases; junction bases outside the gene matches: 5. This CDR3 region has 14 residues. Per germline, CDR1 SGHRS and CDR2 YFSETQ. The CDR3 reads CASEASGSTDTQYF. The CDR3 DNA sequence: TGCGCCAGCGAGGCTAGCGGTAGCACAGATACGCAGTATTTT.

In the case of this clone: The sample holds other DNA sequences that translate to the same CDR3. The chain combines TRBV27 with TRBJ1-1; D unresolved. The CDR3 is made up of 13 amino acids. The germline V gene has CDR1 MNHEY and CDR2 SMNVEV (reference sequence). The germline V and J ends were trimmed by 4 bases and 1 base, with 7 bases remaining between them. The CDR3 nucleotides are TGTGCCAGCAGTTCCCGGGGGAACACTGAAGCTTTCTTT. Amino acids: CASSSRGNTEAFF.

The chain joins TRBV28 to TRBJ2-1; D perhaps matches TRBD2 (6 bases). This CDR3 is 13 amino acids long. Germline V gives CDR1 MDHEN, CDR2 SYDVKM. The V end was cut by 6 bases, the J end by 10 bases, with 16 bases between. The CDR3 here is CASRAGLRAEQFF. The CDR3 nucleotides read TGTGCCAGCAGGGCGGGACTCCGCGCGGAGCAGTTCTTC.

A remark on this clone: This clone may be a read error of a much larger clone one base away. The chain has TRBV4-3 and TRBJ2-5; 7 bases line up with TRBD2. CDR1 and CDR2 (germline): LGHNA, YSLEER. V was clipped by 3 bases and J by 6 bases; unmatched bases: 10. The CDR3 is 15 residues long. The CDR3 sequence: CASSQDPGLQKTQYF. The CDR3 nucleotides read TGCGCCAGCAGCCAGGACCCGGGACTACAAAAGACCCAGTACTTC.

The rearrangement links TRBV28 to TRBJ1-4, with D hard to call. Trimming removed 10 bases from V and 7 bases from J, with 22 bases in between. The CDR3 length is 15 residues. CDR1 is MDHEN and CDR2 is SYDVKM in the germline V gene. CDR3 nucleotide sequence: TGTGCCACCCGTTCCTCACTTTTGTTTTCTGAAAAACTGTTTTTT. The encoded protein is CATRSSLLFSEKLFF.

In this sample, this clone turned up once. The chain employs TRBV5-1 and TRBJ2-5, with D possibly TRBD2 on 5 matching bases. The CDR3 is 14 residues long. Germline V gives CDR1 SGHRS, CDR2 YFSETQ. The ends were cut back, 4 bases at V and 3 bases at J, with 13 bases in the middle. Here the CDR3 reads CASSPSGPKETQYF. In DNA, the CDR3 is TGCGCCAGCAGCCCGAGCGGCCCAAAAGAGACCCAGTACTTC. Full variable domain (missing parts from reference TRBV5-1 and TRBJ2-5): KAGVTQTPRYLIKTRGQQVTLSCSPISGHRSVSWYQQTPGQGLQFLFEYFSETQRNKGNFPGRFSGRQFSNSRSEMNVSTLELGDSALYLCASSPSGPKETQYFGPGTRLLVL.

V gene TRBV2 combines with J gene TRBJ2-3; no firm D call. CDR1 and CDR2 from the germline V gene are SNHLY and FYNNEI. The CDR3 is 13 amino acids. Between the trimmed V and J ends, which lost 3 bases and 2 bases, there was a span of 6 bases. The CDR3 DNA reads TGTGCCAGCAGTGATGGAGACACAGATACGCAGTATTTT. Its protein product is CASSDGDTDTQYF.

The chain is built from TRBV18 and TRBJ2-7; 8 nucleotides agree with TRBD2. From germline, CDR1 is KGHSH and CDR2 LQKENI. Losses at the gene ends were 6 bases for V and 4 bases for J; bases not matched to a gene: 8. There are 14 residues in the CDR3. The CDR3 nucleotides read TGTGCCAGCTCCCGGGGGGGAGTCCTTTACGAGCAGTACTTC. Translating it yields CASSRGGVLYEQYF. The full variable domain, completed using reference TRBV18 and TRBJ2-7, is NAGVMQNPRHLVRRRGQEARLRCSPMKGHSHVYWYRQLPEEGLKFMVYLQKENIIDESGMPKERFSAEFPKEGPSILRIQQVVRGDSAAYFCASSRGGVLYEQYFGPGTRLTVT.

The V call is TRBV20-1, the J call TRBJ2-2; no clear D gene. The CDR3 runs to 11 residues. Germline values: CDR1 DFQATT, CDR2 SNEGSKA (reference sequence). CDR3 protein: CSAGRNGELFF. CDR3 sequence (DNA): TGCAGCGCAGGACGAAACGGGGAGCTGTTTTTT.

The V and J genes are TRBV6-6 and TRBJ1-1; no clear D gene. The CDR3 covers 15 residues. Trimming pared 2 bases from V and 0 bases from J, leaving 10 bases between. CDR1 and CDR2 from the germline V gene are MNHNY and SVGAGI (reference sequence). For the CDR3, the DNA is TGTGCCAGCAGTTACCTGAAGGCCGTGAACACTGAAGCTTTCTTT. The encoded protein is CASSYLKAVNTEAFF.

This clone was seen ten or more times. The chain has TRBV7-9 and TRBJ2-7; no reliable D call. V shed 1 base and J shed 7 bases, with 14 bases lying between them. The CDR3 spans 14 residues. Germline assignment: CDR1 SEHNR and CDR2 FQNEAQ (reference sequence). Here the CDR3 DNA reads TGTGCCAGCAGCTTAGAAACCCTGAGTAGGGAGCAGTACTTC. Its translation is CASSLETLSREQYF.

This chain links TRBV28 with TRBJ1-3; TRBD1 aligns across 9 bases. Per germline, CDR1 MDHEN and CDR2 SYDVKM. V lost 5 bases and J lost 0; bases outside the gene matches: 8. The CDR3 contains 17 residues. CDR3 in DNA: TGTGCCAGCAGTCCCGGGACAGGGTCGTACTCTGGAAACACCATATATTTT. Residues: CASSPGTGSYSGNTIYF.

The chain is built from TRBV7-9 and TRBJ1-2, with TRBD1 matching 10 bases. V shed 6 bases, J shed 3 bases, and the junction held 16 bases outside the gene matches. This CDR3 region has 18 residues. Germline values: CDR1 SEHNR, CDR2 FQNEAQ (reference sequence). The CDR3 region is CASSHVGSRQGADYGYTF. CDR3 coding DNA: TGTGCCAGCAGTCACGTTGGGTCCAGACAGGGGGCGGACTATGGCTACACCTTC.

This sequence joins TRBV28 and TRBJ1-2, with D possibly TRBD1 on 6 matching bases. The V end was cut by 5 bases, the J end by 8 bases, with 12 bases between. The V gene's germline CDR1 is MDHEN and CDR2 SYDVKM. This CDR3 is built from 12 residues. The CDR3 spells CASSTQGSGYTF. The CDR3, as DNA: TGTGCCAGCAGTACACAGGGCTCCGGCTACACCTTC.

This clone has a handful of counts. The gene calls are TRBV2 and TRBJ1-1; D is possibly TRBD1 (6 bases). CDR1 and CDR2 from the germline V gene are SNHLY and FYNNEI. The germline V and J ends were trimmed by 2 bases and 0 bases, with 13 bases remaining between them. This CDR3 contains 16 residues. For the CDR3, the DNA is TGTGCCAGCAGTGAATGGGAGGGGGTCCTGAACACTGAAGCTTTCTTT. It translates to CASSEWEGVLNTEAFF.

The chain links TRBV7-8 to TRBJ2-7; TRBD2 aligns across 8 bases. J lost 2 bases, V lost 2 bases, and 5 bases had no gene match. CDR1 is SGHVS and CDR2 is FQNEAQ in the germline V gene. This CDR3 region has 15 residues. The CDR3 nucleotides are TGTGCCAGCAGCTTATCCCCGGGGGGGGCCTACGAGCAGTACTTC. Translation gives CASSLSPGGAYEQYF.